These T cell receptor beta chains were read from a single sample in a study of identifying expanded T cells in peripheral blood. Clones were sequenced by immunoSEQ multiplex PCR, and TCRdb holds only the in-frame ones, with some missing. The table has approximately 100,000 clones, about 88% seen once. Input material: blood. The receptors were gathered from a person aged 18-69 years in good health. The CDR3 runs from the conserved cysteine through the conserved F or W. D genes are given only for firm matches. Size tells how often a clone was seen (once, few, many) or the class of an expanded clone, and some rows leave it out.

v_call,cdr3_length,j_call,clone_size,d_call,cdr3_aa,cdr3_nt
TRBV27,15,TRBJ1-6,-,TRBD1,CASNTLQGINSPLHF,TGTGCCAGCAACACATTACAGGGGATAAATTCACCCCTCCACTTT
TRBV5-1,14,TRBJ2-7,-,-,CASSLAPGEHEQYF,TGCGCCAGCAGCTTGGCCCCGGGGGAGCACGAGCAGTACTTC
TRBV11-2,13,TRBJ1-3,-,-,CASSADTRNTIYF,TGTGCCAGCAGCGCTGACACGAGAAACACCATATATTTT
TRBV18,13,TRBJ2-5,-,-,CASLTSEGETQYF,TGTGCCAGCCTCACCTCAGAGGGGGAGACCCAGTACTTC
TRBV6-5,15,TRBJ2-3,-,-,CASSYSGGSTDTQYF,TGTGCCAGCAGTTACTCGGGCGGGAGCACAGATACGCAGTATTTT
TRBV10-3,18,TRBJ2-2,-,TRBD2,CAISESKGSGGPPGELFF,TGTGCCATCAGTGAGTCGAAGGGGTCGGGAGGGCCGCCCGGGGAGCTGTTTTTT
TRBV28,16,TRBJ2-5,once,-,CASSSTGRHYQETQYF,TGTGCCAGCAGTTCTACCGGGAGACACTACCAAGAGACCCAGTACTTC
TRBV6-5,13,TRBJ1-3,-,TRBD1,CASSPTGAGTIYF,TGTGCCAGCAGCCCGACAGGGGCGGGCACCATATATTTT
TRBV15,17,TRBJ2-1,-,TRBD2,CATSRGSLAGAGNEQFF,TGTGCCACCAGCAGAGGATCCTTAGCGGGAGCAGGCAATGAGCAGTTCTTC
TRBV7-2,13,TRBJ2-5,-,-,CASSSWTGETQYF,TGTGCCAGCAGCTCGTGGACTGGGGAGACCCAGTACTTC
TRBV5-1,14,TRBJ2-4,once,-,CASSLFESQNIQYF,TGCGCCAGCAGCTTGTTCGAGTCCCAAAACATTCAGTACTTC